Listed here is a single T cell receptor beta chain. What it binds is unknown. Sequencing was performed with immunoSEQ multiplex PCR; in TCRdb, only in-frame clones are kept and a portion is missing. The repertoire holds about 140,000 clones, with 85% to 95% as singletons. This sample is drawn from a study of T cell responses to AZD1222 COVID-19 vaccine. V was shortened by 5 bases and J by 4 bases, with 15 bases between the two germline ends. Germline V gives CDR1 MNHEY, CDR2 SMNVEV (reference sequence). The CDR3 totals 15 residues. General study findings and limits: Baseline seropositives among AZD1222 recipients totaled only five to seven.

This TCR was recovered from an adult who had recovered from COVID-19. The sequenced sample was peripheral blood, obtained after recovery from COVID-19. The chain joins TRBV27 to TRBJ2-1, with D possibly being TRBD2 (5 bases). The CDR3 region is CASSISHRGYNEQFF. The CDR3 bases are TGTGCCAGCAGTATTTCACACCGGGGATACAATGAGCAGTTCTTC.